The 19 T cell receptor beta chains below were found in one sample sequenced in a study of T cell repertoires in cytomegalovirus infection. MiXCR was run by TCRdb on the reads, yielding one entry per CDR3 protein. This sample has 630,000 or so distinct CDR3 sequences, with around 24% found just once. The sequenced sample was CD8+ T cells from PBMCs. These receptors were collected from a human donor in good health (CMV status not recorded). Some clones in this sample may be carry-over from other donors' samples.

This clonotype was seen a handful of times. The V call is TRBV7-6, the J call TRBJ1-4; 7 nucleotides align to TRBD1. Germline loops: CDR1 SGHVS, CDR2 FNYEAQ. V dropped 6 bases and J dropped 0; count of bases not matched to a gene: 1. This CDR3 is built from 14 residues. As DNA, the CDR3 is TGTGCCAGCAGGCAGGGGGCAACTAATGAAAAACTGTTTTTT. It specifies CASRQGATNEKLFF.

The rearrangement uses TRBV4-1 and TRBJ1-1; D is unresolved. Germline CDR1 is MGHRA and CDR2 is YSYEKL. V was shortened by 0 bases and J by 0 bases, with 8 bases between the two germline ends. The CDR3 contains 15 residues. The CDR3 region has the DNA TGCGCCAGCAGCCAAGAACCGCAAATGAACACTGAAGCTTTCTTT. Protein sequence: CASSQEPQMNTEAFF.

V is TRBV5-1 and J is TRBJ2-2, with 9 positions matching TRBD1. With V trimmed by 4 bases and J by 4 bases, 8 bases remained unmatched. Germline CDR1 is SGHRS and CDR2 is YFSETQ. The CDR3 has 16 residues. The CDR3 sequence is CASSSTGTGSTGELFF. The CDR3 nucleotides are TGCGCCAGCAGCAGTACCGGGACAGGGTCCACCGGGGAGCTGTTTTTT. Complete variable domain (other parts from reference TRBV5-1 and TRBJ2-2): KAGVTQTPRYLIKTRGQQVTLSCSPISGHRSVSWYQQTPGQGLQFLFEYFSETQRNKGNFPGRFSGRQFSNSRSEMNVSTLELGDSALYLCASSSTGTGSTGELFFGEGSRLTVL.

This clonotype came up a few times. The chain recombines TRBV6-2 or TRBV6-3 with TRBJ1-3; D perhaps matches TRBD1 (5 bases). CDR1 is MNHEY and CDR2 is SVGEGT in the germline V gene. The CDR3 has 17 amino acids. Trimming removed 2 bases at V and 0 bases at J, with 14 bases between. This CDR3 is CASSYTEGPRSGNTIYF. The CDR3 coding sequence is TGTGCCAGCAGTTACACCGAGGGACCCCGCTCTGGAAACACCATATATTTT.

This chain joins TRBV7-4 and TRBJ2-3; D remains ambiguous. CDR3 length: 15 residues. V was cut by 2 bases and J by 2 bases, with 11 bases left in between. Germline V gives CDR1 SGHVT, CDR2 SQSDAQ. The chain's CDR3 is CASSLSQRDTDTQYF. CDR3 nucleotide sequence: TGTGCCAGCAGCTTATCACAAAGGGACACAGATACGCAGTATTTT. The full variable domain, with the rest looked up from reference TRBV7-4 and TRBJ2-3, is GAGVSQSPRYKVAKRGRDVALRCDSISGHVTLYWYRQTLGQGSEVLTYSQSDAQRDKSGRPSGRFSAERPERSVSTLKIQRTEQGDSAVYLCASSLSQRDTDTQYFGPGTRLTVL.

The rearrangement links TRBV7-6 to TRBJ1-5; 9 bases line up with TRBD1. CDR1 and CDR2 (germline): SGHVS, FNYEAQ. The junction had 7 bases not matched to a gene; V was cut back by 1 base and J by 9 bases. The length of the CDR3 is 15 residues. CDR3 nucleotide sequence: TGTGCCAGCAGCTTAGGGACAGGGGCAGTTTGGCCCCAGCATTTT. Translation: CASSLGTGAVWPQHF.

The J gene is TRBJ2-2, the V gene TRBV6-2 or TRBV6-3; TRBD1 agrees at 12 bases. V lost 6 bases and J lost 4; bases outside the gene matches: 12. The V gene's germline CDR1 is MNHEY and CDR2 SVGEGT. This CDR3 is 18 amino acids long. DNA of the CDR3: TGTGCCAGCAGGCTACTGTCCCGGGACAGGGGGCCCACCGGGGAGCTGTTTTTT. Translating gives CASRLLSRDRGPTGELFF.

This clonotype came up a few times. This sequence joins TRBV15 and TRBJ2-1, with 10 bases fitting TRBD2. The CDR3 spans 16 residues. The germline V gene has CDR1 LNHNV and CDR2 YYDKDF (reference sequence). V lost 0 bases, J lost 3 bases, and 2 bases stayed unmatched. Here the CDR3 reads CATSRDLAGVYNEQFF. The CDR3 DNA sequence: TGTGCCACCAGCAGAGATCTAGCGGGGGTCTACAATGAGCAGTTCTTC.

This clonotype is a singleton in its sample. This chain connects TRBV27 to TRBJ1-2, with 7 nucleotides matching TRBD1. Looked up from germline, CDR1 is MNHEY and CDR2 is SMNVEV (reference sequence). The CDR3 consists of 15 residues. The junction had 10 bases not matched to a gene; V was cut back by 6 bases and J by 3 bases. CDR3: CASSLGPGGHYGYTF. CDR3 DNA sequence: TGTGCCAGCAGCCTTGGCCCAGGGGGTCACTATGGCTACACCTTC.

This rearrangement joins TRBV7-8 to TRBJ2-7; D might be TRBD1 (6 bases). V lost 4 bases and J 6 bases, leaving 19 bases between the germline ends. The CDR3 spans 15 residues. In germline, CDR1 is SGHVS, CDR2 FQNEAQ. The CDR3 coding sequence is TGTGCCAGCAGCTACAGGGACCCCCAAACCACCGAGCAGTACGTC. It yields the protein CASSYRDPQTTEQYV.

There are many counts of this clonotype. This chain joins TRBV13 and TRBJ1-6, with D unresolved. Germline V gene data show CDR1 as PRHDT and CDR2 as FYEKMQ (reference sequence). The CDR3 extends over 15 amino acids. V gave up 1 base and J gave up 4 bases, with 8 bases separating them. CDR3 protein: CASSLERGYNSPLHF. The CDR3 region has the DNA TGTGCCAGCAGCTTAGAGCGGGGTTATAATTCACCCCTCCACTTT.

In its sample, this clonotype was seen many times. The rearrangement links TRBV7-8 to TRBJ2-7, with TRBD1 identical over 9 bases. CDR1 is SGHVS and CDR2 is FQNEAQ in the germline V gene. Losses at the gene ends were 8 bases for V and 5 bases for J; bases not matched to a gene: 13. This CDR3 has 15 amino acids. The CDR3 sequence: CASRPPGQGFHEQYF. Written as DNA, the CDR3 is TGTGCCAGCCGGCCACCGGGACAGGGTTTCCACGAGCAGTACTTC.

The V and J genes are TRBV5-1 and TRBJ2-7, with D perhaps TRBD1 (6 bases). V was trimmed by 3 bases and J by 3 bases, leaving 13 bases between them. Germline V CDR1 and CDR2: SGHRS, YFSETQ. This CDR3 spans 14 amino acids. CDR3 residues: CASSSPGQDYEQYF. Here the CDR3 DNA reads TGCGCCAGCAGCTCTCCGGGACAAGACTACGAGCAGTACTTC.

This clonotype was counted between two and nine times. This chain uses TRBV6-2 or TRBV6-3 with TRBJ2-1; no reliable D call. Germline V gene data show CDR1 as MNHEY and CDR2 as SVGEGT. The CDR3 is 16 residues long. V lost 2 bases, J lost 2 bases, and 13 bases lay in between. The CDR3 region is CASSYPDVSPYNEQFF. In DNA form, the CDR3 reads TGTGCCAGCAGTTACCCAGACGTAAGCCCCTACAATGAGCAGTTCTTC.

This sequence joins TRBV7-3 and TRBJ2-5, with a possible D match to TRBD1 (5 bases). Germline V gene lookup returns CDR1 SGHTA and CDR2 FQGTGA. Trimming removed 3 bases at V and 3 bases at J, with 14 bases between. The CDR3 contains 15 residues. In DNA, the CDR3 is TGTGCCAGCAGCTTGACAGCAAGGAAGGAAGAGACCCAGTACTTC. Encoded protein: CASSLTARKEETQYF.

There are many counts of this clonotype. The J gene is TRBJ2-1, the V gene TRBV7-9; 8 positions agree with TRBD2. This CDR3 comprises 16 residues. Unmatched junction bases numbered 5, after V lost 3 bases and J lost 1 base. Germline V CDR1 and CDR2: SEHNR, FQNEAQ (reference sequence). CDR3 sequence reads: CASSFGRGASYNEQFF. In nucleotides, the CDR3 is TGTGCCAGCAGCTTTGGGCGGGGGGCATCCTACAATGAGCAGTTCTTC.

This chain links TRBV11-2 with TRBJ1-4; D not resolved. The CDR3 length is 15 residues. V lost 5 bases and J lost 8, with 18 bases in between. In germline, CDR1 is SGHAT, CDR2 FQNNGV. The CDR3: CASSRTVGVEEKLFF. The CDR3 DNA reads as TGTGCCAGCAGCAGGACGGTAGGCGTAGAAGAAAAACTGTTTTTT.

This clonotype has a handful of counts. The chain has TRBV6-1 and TRBJ1-2; D is uncertain. V was pared by 3 bases and J by 6 bases, with 11 bases between. Germline lookup yields CDR1 MNHNS and CDR2 SASEGT. The CDR3 has 13 residues. The chain's CDR3 is CASSDPPWDGYTF. The DNA for the CDR3 is TGTGCCAGCAGTGACCCCCCGTGGGATGGCTACACCTTC.

This clonotype came up a few times. The chain joins TRBV5-4 to TRBJ2-7; 7 positions match TRBD2. This CDR3 is built from 18 residues. CDR1 and CDR2 from the germline V gene are SGHNT and YYREEE (reference sequence). V lost 4 bases and J lost 0; bases outside the gene matches: 16. CDR3 nucleotides: TGTGCCAGCAGCGCAATTACTAGTGGCGGGGGAAGCTCCTACGAGCAGTACTTC. As protein: CASSAITSGGGSSYEQYF.